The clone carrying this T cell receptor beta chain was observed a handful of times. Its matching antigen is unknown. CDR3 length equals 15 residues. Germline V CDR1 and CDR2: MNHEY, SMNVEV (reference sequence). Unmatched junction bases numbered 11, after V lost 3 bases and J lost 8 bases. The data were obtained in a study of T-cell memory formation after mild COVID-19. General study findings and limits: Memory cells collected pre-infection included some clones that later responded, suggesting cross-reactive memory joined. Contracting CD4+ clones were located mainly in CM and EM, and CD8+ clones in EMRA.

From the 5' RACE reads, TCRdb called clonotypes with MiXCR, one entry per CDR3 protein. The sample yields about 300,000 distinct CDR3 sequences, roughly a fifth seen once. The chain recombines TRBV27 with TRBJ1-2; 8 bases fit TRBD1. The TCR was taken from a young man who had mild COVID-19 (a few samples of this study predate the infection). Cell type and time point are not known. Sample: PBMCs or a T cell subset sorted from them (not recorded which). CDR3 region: CASSFRGQGAGGYTF. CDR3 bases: TGTGCCAGCAGTTTTCGAGGGCAGGGGGCTGGCGGCTACACCTTC.